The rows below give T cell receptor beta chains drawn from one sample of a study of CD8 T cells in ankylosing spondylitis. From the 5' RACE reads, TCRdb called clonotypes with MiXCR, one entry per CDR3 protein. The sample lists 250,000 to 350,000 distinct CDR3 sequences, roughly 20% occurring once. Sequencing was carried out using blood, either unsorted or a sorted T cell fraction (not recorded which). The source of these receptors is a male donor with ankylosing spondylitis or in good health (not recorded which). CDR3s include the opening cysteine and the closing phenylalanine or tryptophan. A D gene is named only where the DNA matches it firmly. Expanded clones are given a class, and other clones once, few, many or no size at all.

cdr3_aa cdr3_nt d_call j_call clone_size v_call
CSAGWGTQYF TGCAGTGCTGGATGGGGGACCCAGTACTTC - TRBJ2-5 - TRBV20-1
CSAVDMGDYGYTF TGCAGTGCCGTAGACATGGGGGACTATGGCTACACCTTC - TRBJ1-2 few TRBV20-1
CASSEARWTANEKLFF TGTGCCAGCAGTGAAGCCCGCTGGACAGCTAATGAAAAACTGTTTTTT - TRBJ1-4 - TRBV6-1
CSVSRTGWDTEAFF TGCAGCGTGTCCCGGACAGGGTGGGACACTGAAGCTTTCTTT TRBD1 TRBJ1-1 - TRBV29-1
CASSLYEADTQYF TGTGCCAGCAGTCTTTATGAGGCAGATACGCAGTATTTT - TRBJ2-3 - TRBV7-6
CASSGRTSGRSGYYNEQFF TGCGCCAGCAGCGGGAGGACTAGCGGGAGATCTGGGTACTACAATGAGCAGTTCTTC TRBD2 TRBJ2-1 few TRBV5-1
CASSPPGQMNTEAFF TGTGCCAGCTCACCACCTGGACAAATGAACACTGAAGCTTTCTTT - TRBJ1-1 - TRBV18
CASSQDLWTGNTEAFF TGCGCCAGCAGCCAAGATCTCTGGACAGGGAACACTGAAGCTTTCTTT TRBD1 TRBJ1-1 few TRBV4-1
CASSPQGVGTGELFF TGTGCCAGCAGCCCACAGGGGGTAGGCACCGGGGAGCTGTTTTTT TRBD1 TRBJ2-2 few TRBV7-3
CASSKGNRDTQYF TGTGCCAGCAGCAAAGGTAACAGAGATACGCAGTATTTT - TRBJ2-3 few TRBV21-1
CASSPRTGWFHTEAFF TGTGCCAGCAGCCCCCGGACAGGGTGGTTTCACACTGAAGCTTTCTTT TRBD1 TRBJ1-1 - TRBV7-2
CASRSDTGGQPQHF TGTGCCAGCAGGTCCGACACGGGGGGTCAGCCCCAGCATTTT - TRBJ1-5 - TRBV28
CSTGQNQETQYF TGCAGTACGGGACAGAACCAAGAGACCCAGTACTTC TRBD1 TRBJ2-5 - TRBV20-1
CTSSQVTGRGYGYTF TGTACCAGCAGCCAAGTAACAGGGCGCGGCTATGGCTACACCTTC - TRBJ1-2 - TRBV3-1
CASSLGDGTEAFF TGTGCCAGCAGCTTAGGAGATGGCACTGAAGCTTTCTTT - TRBJ1-1 many TRBV7-6
CASSPSEGRKGELFF TGTGCCAGCAGCCCATCGGAGGGGAGAAAGGGGGAGCTGTTTTTT - TRBJ2-2 - TRBV7-2
CASSHSGGPSNEQFF TGCGCCAGCTCACATAGCGGGGGGCCCTCCAATGAGCAGTTCTTC TRBD2 TRBJ2-1 few TRBV5-1
CASKNTGAQGLGYTF TGTGCCAGCAAAAATACGGGGGCACAGGGACTGGGCTACACCTTC - TRBJ1-2 - TRBV28
CATSAHKQETQYF TGTGCCACCAGTGCCCACAAACAAGAGACCCAGTACTTC - TRBJ2-5 - TRBV24-1
CASSPGQLNTGELFF TGTGCCAGCTCACCGGGTCAGCTGAACACCGGGGAGCTGTTTTTT - TRBJ2-2 few TRBV18
CASSITGTSAYNEQFF TGTGCCAGCAGCATAACCGGGACTAGCGCTTACAATGAGCAGTTCTTC TRBD2 TRBJ2-1 - TRBV7-6
CTTHPPTGGQYGYTF TGTACCACCCATCCTCCGACGGGGGGCCAGTATGGCTACACCTTC - TRBJ1-2 - TRBV10-3
CASSEDRGGTGELFF TGCGCCAGCAGCGAGGACAGGGGAGGCACCGGGGAGCTGTTTTTT TRBD1 TRBJ2-2 few TRBV5-1
CASSLGQGVTGELFF TGTGCTAGCAGCTTAGGACAGGGCGTTACCGGGGAGCTGTTTTTT TRBD1 TRBJ2-2 - TRBV7-7
CASSQVTTITSTDTQYF TGCGCCAGCAGCCAAGTAACGACAATCACTAGCACAGATACGCAGTATTTT - TRBJ2-3 few TRBV4-1
CASSQPLATGELFF TGTGCCAGCAGCCAGCCACTAGCCACCGGGGAGCTGTTTTTT - TRBJ2-2 - TRBV3-1
CASRPDRERGEAFF TGTGCCAGCAGACCCGACAGGGAGAGAGGTGAAGCTTTCTTT TRBD1 TRBJ1-1 many TRBV6-1
CASLPPGIVNTGELFF TGTGCCAGCCTACCGCCGGGAATAGTGAACACCGGGGAGCTGTTTTTT - TRBJ2-2 - TRBV25-1
CASTLRLRNNYGYTF TGTGCCAGCACTCTTCGGTTACGCAATAACTATGGCTACACCTTC - TRBJ1-2 - TRBV12-3/TRBV12-4